A single sample gave rise to the 6 T cell receptor beta chains below, sequenced in a study of T-cell reconstitution after alpha-beta-depleted transplantation in children. Unique molecular identifiers were built into the TCRbeta library. A single record per CDR3 protein comes from TCRdb applying MiXCR to the PCR reads. The profile shows approximately 430,000 distinct CDR3 sequences, about 17% of them singletons. Sequences were derived from PBMCs, mostly from graft donor cells, sampled 360 days after TCRalphabeta/CD19-depleted stem cell transplant. These TCRs come from a boy in the first two years of life who had a stem cell transplant for Wiskott-Aldrich syndrome, so the T cells may come from the graft donor.

The chain links TRBV15 to TRBJ2-5; TRBD2 is a possible D gene (6 bases). Germline loops: CDR1 LNHNV, CDR2 YYDKDF (reference sequence). The CDR3 runs 15 residues. V was pared by 5 bases and J by 5 bases, with 18 bases between. In nucleotides, the CDR3 is TGTGCCACCAGCGGAACAATGACGAGCGGGGAGACCCAGTACTTC. Protein sequence: CATSGTMTSGETQYF.

This chain connects TRBV7-2 to TRBJ2-1; TRBD2 aligns across 10 bases. The germline CDR1 and CDR2 sequences are SGHTA and FQGNSA. The CDR3 has 14 amino acids. V shed 5 bases, J shed 8 bases, and the junction held 6 bases outside the gene matches. The CDR3 region has the DNA TGTGCCAGCAGCCCGGGACTAGCGTCCTATGAGCAGTTCTTC. This encodes CASSPGLASYEQFF.

This chain links TRBV19 with TRBJ2-5; D perhaps matches TRBD1 (5 bases). The germline V gene encodes CDR1 LNHDA and CDR2 SQIVND (reference sequence). V was trimmed by 1 base and J by 2 bases, leaving 14 bases between them. This CDR3 contains 16 residues. CDR3 residues: CASSIVGWGPQETQYF. CDR3 sequence (DNA): TGTGCCAGTAGTATAGTGGGCTGGGGCCCACAAGAGACCCAGTACTTC.

This sequence joins TRBV4-1 and TRBJ2-7, with TRBD1 matching 8 bases. Looked up from germline, CDR1 is MGHRA and CDR2 is YSYEKL. There are 15 residues in the CDR3. The V segment lost 1 base and the J segment 5 bases; nucleotides outside the gene matches: 7. CDR3 protein: CASSQVQGATDEQYF. CDR3 in DNA: TGCGCCAGCAGCCAAGTGCAGGGGGCAACGGACGAGCAGTACTTC.

The chain carries TRBV11-1 and TRBJ2-2; 12 nucleotides align to TRBD2. Per the germline V gene, CDR1 is SGHAT and CDR2 is FQDESV (reference sequence). This CDR3 has 18 amino acids. The J segment lost 0 bases and the V segment lost 4 bases, leaving 6 bases of the junction unmatched. The CDR3 DNA reads as TGTGCCAGCAGCTCCGGACTAGCGGGACACGCGAACACCGGGGAGCTGTTTTTT. Its protein is CASSSGLAGHANTGELFF.

This clonotype occurred a few times. The genes are TRBV10-3 and TRBJ2-3; a weak D match, TRBD1 (6 bases). Germline CDR1 and CDR2: ENHRY and SYGVKD. The CDR3 contains 13 residues. Deletions cut 5 bases from V and 1 base from J, with 7 bases between. The CDR3 nucleotides are TGTGCCATCAGTTCAGGGGGCACAGATACGCAGTATTTT. Translation gives CAISSGGTDTQYF.